This T cell receptor (beta chain) derives from a study of T cell responses to AZD1222 COVID-19 vaccine. Overall study results and limits: Females outnumbered males among donors, who were mostly white British; clonal diversity was possibly underestimated. Unmutated variant regions reportedly attract nearly half of all spike-specific TCRs. Only five to seven AZD1222 recipients tested seropositive at baseline.

In germline, CDR1 is LGHDT, CDR2 YNNKEL (reference sequence). The CDR3 is made up of 16 amino acids. The V end lost 0 bases, the J end lost 0 bases, and 9 bases lay between the germline ends. Remarks on this clone: Its antigen is not known.

Sequencing used immunoSEQ multiplex PCR; TCRdb keeps in-frame clones, though not all of them. Of about 130,000 clones listed, 80% to 90% are singletons. The genes are TRBV3-1 (or the pseudogene TRBV3-2) and TRBJ2-1; no clear D. The material sequenced was peripheral blood, taken 28 days after the second AZD1222 dose. This clonotype was obtained from an adult who received the AZD1222 COVID-19 vaccine. The CDR3 coding sequence is TGTGCCAGCAGCCAAGAGGGCCTGAGCTCCTACAATGAGCAGTTCTTC. Amino acids: CASSQEGLSSYNEQFF.